Reported below is one T cell receptor (beta chain). Its antigen is still unknown. The data derive from a study of OX40 agonist ivuxolimab in advanced cancers. Study-wide context: Participants, 82.7% male, averaged approximately 56 years of age, ranging from roughly 23 to 80. Study-wide results and caveats: In the 0.1 to 3.0 mg/kg range, CD4+ and CD8+ blood T cells had expanded clonally by week 6. Expanded clones tended on average to be more numerous among CD8+ T cells than CD4+.

Sequencing used immunoSEQ multiplex PCR; TCRdb keeps in-frame clones, though not all of them. Counted here are 70,000 to 80,000 clones, 86% occurring once; the ten biggest clones make up approximately 0.76%. The CDR3 runs 14 residues. The V and J ends lost 6 bases and 2 bases respectively, with 13 bases between them. Germline assignment: CDR1 MNHEY and CDR2 SVGAGI. The sequence was obtained from an adult with an advanced solid tumor such as melanoma, head and neck, liver or kidney cancer. The V and J genes are TRBV6-5 and TRBJ1-2; D gene unclear. The sequenced sample was CD4+ or CD8+ T cells sorted from blood, obtained in a trial of the OX40 agonist ivuxolimab. CDR3 sequence (DNA): TGTGCCAGCAGCCTAACCGGAGTAAACTATGGCTACACCTTC. This codes for CASSLTGVNYGYTF.